This T cell receptor beta chain was captured by sequencing in a study of blood T cell repertoires in COVID-19. Study information: Sites across the United States, Italy and Spain contributed samples from acute and convalescent COVID-19. PBMCs, B-cell-depleted T cells, or T cells were the source of the cDNA or gDNA that made up the material.

The CDR3 extends over 13 amino acids. V was pared by 5 bases and J by 6 bases, with 6 bases of the junction left unmatched. Original processing notes: Amplification with reference gene primers provided the estimates of nucleated cell counts. Method: immunoSEQ multiplex PCR; TCRdb's copy keeps in-frame clones and lacks some. The V and J calls and the clone size are those of that table, but D and trimming were determined from the DNA. This repertoire shows about 240,000 clones, more than 85% found once; its top ten account for less than 8.5%. Sequencing used peripheral blood. The sequence was collected from a woman aged 70-85 years with active or convalescent COVID-19. The chain is built from TRBV12-3 or TRBV12-4 and TRBJ1-2; 7 bases map to TRBD1. CDR3 sequence (DNA): TGTGCCAGCAGTCCCCTGACAGGGAATGGCTACACCTTC. It codes for CASSPLTGNGYTF.